Each of the 15 T cell receptor beta chains below was sequenced from the same sample in a study of Ad26.COV2.S vaccination and SARS-CoV-2 variants. Clones were read by immunoSEQ multiplex PCR, and TCRdb kept only the in-frame ones, dropping some. The sample lists hundreds of thousands of clones; about nine tenths were seen once. Treatment indicated: 15 to 20 received Ad26.COV2.S at low or high dose, single or two shots; 5 received placebo; per-sample allocation not given. At day 63 after the first vaccine or placebo injection, samples were drawn. This specimen was peripheral blood, taken in a trial of Ad26.COV2.S vaccine versus placebo. Every receptor here comes from a person aged 18-65 years who received the Ad26.COV2.S COVID-19 vaccine or a placebo.

J is TRBJ2-7 and V is TRBV5-3; TRBD2 is a possible D gene (6 bases). TRBV5-3 is annotated as an ORF whose role is uncertain. CDR3 length: 15 amino acids. Trimming stripped 0 bases from V and 5 bases from J, with 15 bases between. In nucleotides, the CDR3 is TGTGCCAGAAGCTTGGGGGAGGCACTAGGGGACGAGCAGTACTTC. Protein sequence: CARSLGEALGDEQYF.

Points on this clone: Sequence at one end of the junction differs from germline and may be a read error. V and J are TRBV6-2 or TRBV6-3 and TRBJ1-2, with D perhaps TRBD1 (5 bases). Germline CDR1 and CDR2: MNHEY and SVGEGT. This CDR3 has 15 residues. The CDR3 sequence: CASSGRRQTNSGYTF. CDR3 sequence (DNA): TGTGCCAGCAGTGGTCGGAGACAGACGAACTCTGGCTACACCTTC.

The gene calls are TRBV6-5 and TRBJ1-4, with TRBD1 as a possible D gene (5 bases). Germline values: CDR1 MNHEY, CDR2 SVGAGI. Trimming removed 6 bases at V and 8 bases at J, with 19 bases between. The CDR3 runs 15 residues. CDR3 sequence (DNA): TGTGCCAGCAGCCACTCTCGGGGGTTGAGGGAAAAACTGTTTTTT. The encoded protein is CASSHSRGLREKLFF.

The J gene is TRBJ1-5, the V gene TRBV12-3 or TRBV12-4; tentative D call: TRBD1 (5 bases). V lost 2 bases and J 7 bases, leaving 9 bases between the germline ends. The CDR3 runs 13 residues. The CDR3 DNA is TGTGCCAGCAGTTTATCGACAGTACAGCCCCAGCATTTT. Translating it yields CASSLSTVQPQHF.

The chain couples TRBV24-1 to TRBJ1-1; D remains unclear. Trimming left V 7 bases short and J 1 base short, with 9 bases between. CDR1 is KGHDR, CDR2 SFDVKD, per germline. This CDR3 region has 13 residues. The CDR3 nucleotides are TGTGCCACCAGGCGTTCGGCGAACACTGAAGCTTTCTTT. This gives the protein CATRRSANTEAFF.

The chain has TRBV2 and TRBJ2-1; perhaps D is TRBD1 or TRBD2 (5 bases each). The CDR3 sequence is 15 residues long. V was pared by 7 bases and J by 0 bases, with 13 bases between. Germline V CDR1 and CDR2: SNHLY, FYNNEI. The chain's CDR3 is CASILRDPSYNEQFF. The CDR3 coding sequence is TGTGCCAGCATTCTCCGGGACCCCTCCTACAATGAGCAGTTCTTC. The full variable domain, in which reference TRBV2 and TRBJ2-1 provide the parts outside the CDR3, is EPEVTQTPSHQVTQMGQEVILRCVPISNHLYFYWYRQILGQKVEFLVSFYNNEISEKSEIFDDQFSVERPDGSNFTLKIRSTKLEDSAMYFCASILRDPSYNEQFFGPGTRLTVL.

The rearrangement links TRBV25-1 to TRBJ2-3; no definite D call. The CDR3 is 11 residues long. In germline, CDR1 is MGHDK, CDR2 SYGVNS. V was pared by 6 bases and J by 6 bases, with 7 bases between. The CDR3 DNA is TGTGCCAGCAGGCTGGCGGATACGCAGTATTTT. The encoded protein is CASRLADTQYF.

This chain joins TRBV19 and TRBJ2-7; 7 nucleotides match TRBD1. V shed 8 bases, J shed 1 base, and the junction held 8 bases outside the gene matches. The germline CDR1 and CDR2 sequences are LNHDA and SQIVND (reference sequence). This CDR3 has 14 residues. CDR3 sequence reads: CASSGTVASYEQYF. CDR3 DNA sequence: TGTGCCAGTTCCGGGACAGTTGCATCCTACGAGCAGTACTTC.

This sequence joins TRBV13 and TRBJ2-7; 7 nucleotides match TRBD2. The CDR3 spans 14 residues. V gave up 5 bases and J gave up 6 bases; unmatched junction bases: 10. Per germline, CDR1 PRHDT and CDR2 FYEKMQ (reference sequence). The CDR3 nucleotides read TGTGCCAGCAGCCCCGGGACTACCATCCCCGAGCAGTACTTC. It specifies CASSPGTTIPEQYF.

The chain uses TRBV7-3 and TRBJ1-1; D not certain. Germline loops: CDR1 SGHTA, CDR2 FQGTGA. The CDR3 sequence is 13 residues long. V shed 5 bases and J shed 0 bases, with 7 bases lying between them. The CDR3: CASSQMMNTEAFF. The CDR3, as DNA: TGTGCCAGCAGCCAAATGATGAACACTGAAGCTTTCTTT.

This clone showed up just once. The chain recombines TRBV30 with TRBJ2-5; TRBD2 matches 9 bases. Germline CDR1 GTSNPN, CDR2 SVGIG (reference sequence). V shed 0 bases and J 4 bases; nucleotides not matched to a gene: 3. The CDR3 length is 14 residues. The CDR3 sequence is CAWSVRAGGETQYF. For the CDR3, the DNA is TGTGCCTGGAGTGTACGAGCGGGAGGAGAGACCCAGTACTTC.

The rearrangement links TRBV27 to TRBJ1-1; the D gene is possibly TRBD1 (5 bases). Deletions cut 4 bases from V and 1 base from J, with 7 bases between. The CDR3 sequence is 13 residues long. In germline, CDR1 is MNHEY, CDR2 SMNVEV (reference sequence). Here the CDR3 reads CASSWQGNTEAFF. The DNA of the CDR3 is TGTGCCAGCAGTTGGCAGGGGAACACTGAAGCTTTCTTT.

The chain carries TRBV15 and TRBJ1-1; 8 bases align to TRBD1. CDR1 is LNHNV, CDR2 YYDKDF, per germline (reference sequence). This CDR3 has 15 residues. V shed 2 bases, J shed 4 bases, and the junction held 6 bases outside the gene matches. The CDR3 here is CATSRPGGEGTEAFF. CDR3 bases: TGTGCCACCAGCAGACCAGGGGGCGAGGGCACTGAAGCTTTCTTT. The full variable domain, its missing parts supplied by reference TRBV15 and TRBJ1-1, is DAMVIQNPRYQVTQFGKPVTLSCSQTLNHNVMYWYQQKSSQAPKLLFHYYDKDFNNEADTPDNFQSRRPNTSFCFLDIRSPGLGDTAMYLCATSRPGGEGTEAFFGQGTRLTVV.

V usage is TRBV7-9 and J usage is TRBJ2-3; TRBD2 agrees at 9 bases. V gave up 1 base and J gave up 4 bases; unmatched junction bases: 9. The CDR3 contains 17 residues. Per the germline V gene, CDR1 is SEHNR and CDR2 is FQNEAQ (reference sequence). The CDR3 DNA is TGTGCCAGCAGCTTAGGGACCTCTAGCGGGAAATCAGATACGCAGTATTTT. Translated, it gives CASSLGTSSGKSDTQYF.

The rearrangement uses TRBV7-9 and TRBJ2-7; 12 positions agree with TRBD1. Germline-derived CDR1 and CDR2 are SEHNR and FQNEAQ (reference sequence). This CDR3 is 17 amino acids long. The V gene end was trimmed by 5 bases and the J gene end by 4 bases; junction bases not matched to a gene: 12. CDR3 region: CASSKGRDRGLRYEQYF. DNA of the CDR3: TGTGCCAGCAGCAAAGGCCGGGACAGGGGGCTTCGATACGAGCAGTACTTC.